These T cell receptor beta chains were read from a single sample in a study of graft-versus-host responses after intestinal transplantation. Produced via immunoSEQ multiplex PCR; TCRdb's table is partial and in-frame only. The sample yields about 10,000 clones, approximately 92% seen once. The source material was PBMCs, sampled around 44 days after intestinal transplantation. Source of these receptors: a human patient who received an intestinal transplant, so some T cells may come from the graft donor. Each CDR3 is given without its conserved first and last residue.

V,J,CDR3
TRBV29-1,TRBJ1-2,SVRSDSDRAYGYT
TRBV11-2,TRBJ1-4,ASSLGGKLF
TRBV7-9,TRBJ2-7,ASSFGEGNEQY
TRBV7-9,TRBJ2-2,ASGQRWQGLGGELF
TRBV19,TRBJ1-3,ASSIVFGNTIY
TRBV6-6,TRBJ2-7,ASSYPGQPPYEQY
TRBV27,TRBJ2-1,ASSLEGYNEQF
TRBV5-1,TRBJ2-3,ASSFGRIPADTQY
TRBV4-1,TRBJ1-5,ASSQEPRGNQPQH
TRBV6-1,TRBJ2-7,ASSVRDGPYEQY
TRBV6-6,TRBJ2-7,ASSYSVYEQY
TRBV10-3,TRBJ2-1,AISEPGQGRDNEQF
TRBV10-3,TRBJ1-1,AISLGDRTEAF
TRBV27,TRBJ2-7,ASSLSPAYEQY
TRBV25-1,TRBJ2-3,ASSEVQGLSTDTQY
TRBV4-2,TRBJ1-2,ASSQPGQGLSYGYT
TRBV11-1,TRBJ2-7,ASSPTGGEQY
TRBV2,TRBJ2-1,ATGGPDEQF
TRBV11-2,TRBJ1-2,ASSLDLGPYYGYT
TRBV6-6,TRBJ2-1,ASSQTGINEQF
TRBV12-5,TRBJ1-3,ASGLDPLAGNTIY
TRBV5-1,TRBJ1-2,ASSTGQGSNSSFYT
TRBV7-9,TRBJ2-7,ASSLTGGLYEQY
TRBV19,TRBJ1-1,ASSIPLRRGYINTEAF
TRBV6-1,TRBJ1-1,ASSEGSGNTEAF
TRBV6-5,TRBJ1-5,ASSTGGNQPQH
TRBV6-4,TRBJ2-1,ASSDSIGGGNEQF
TRBV7-9,TRBJ2-7,ASSSPGGRTAWEQY
TRBV6-5,TRBJ2-7,ASKMGREQY
TRBV29-1,TRBJ2-7,SVEDSARQAYEQY
TRBV5-1,TRBJ2-5,ASSLEVEGWGERY
TRBV7-9,TRBJ2-5,ASSSLTGEETQY
TRBV11-2,TRBJ1-3,ASSGFSAGNTIY
TRBV4-2,TRBJ2-3,ASSEGLAPDTQY
TRBV7-9,TRBJ1-1,ASSLNTNTEAF
TRBV5-4,TRBJ1-2,ASREEQGGYGYT
TRBV6-6,TRBJ2-7,ASRPSGGSYEQY
TRBV4-1,TRBJ1-1,ASSQGRAGMNTEAF
TRBV18,TRBJ1-1,ASSPSLRLNTEAF
TRBV7-6,TRBJ2-2,ASSADRGQDTGELF